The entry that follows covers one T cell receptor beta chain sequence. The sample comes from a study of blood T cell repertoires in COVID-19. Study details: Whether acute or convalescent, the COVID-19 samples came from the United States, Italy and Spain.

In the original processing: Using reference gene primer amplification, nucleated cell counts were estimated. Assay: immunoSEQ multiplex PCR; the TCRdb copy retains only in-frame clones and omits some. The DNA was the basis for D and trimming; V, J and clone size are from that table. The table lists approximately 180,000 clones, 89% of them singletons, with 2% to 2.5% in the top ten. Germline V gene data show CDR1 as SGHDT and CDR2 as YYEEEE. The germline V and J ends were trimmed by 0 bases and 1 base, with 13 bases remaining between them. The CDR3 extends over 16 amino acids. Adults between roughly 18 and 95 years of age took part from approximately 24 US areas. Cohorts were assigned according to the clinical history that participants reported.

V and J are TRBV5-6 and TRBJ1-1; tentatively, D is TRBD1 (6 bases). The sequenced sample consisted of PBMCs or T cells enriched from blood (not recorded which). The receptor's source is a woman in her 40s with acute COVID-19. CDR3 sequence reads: CASSLVLTGWNTEAFF. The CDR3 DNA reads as TGTGCCAGCAGCTTGGTGCTTACAGGGTGGAACACTGAAGCTTTCTTT.